Each of the 13 T cell receptor beta chains below was sequenced from the same sample in a study of regulatory dendritic cells for organ transplantation. Profiled with immunoSEQ multiplex PCR; TCRdb holds only in-frame clones, not every one. The table records 25,000 to 35,000 clones, 60% to 80% of them present only once. The sample comprised memory CD4+ T cells from blood. The subset: CD45RO+ memory T cells. The receptors come from a human donor in good health.

V usage is TRBV10-3 and J usage is TRBJ1-1, with a weak D call TRBD1 (5 bases). V lost 2 bases and J lost 11, with 12 bases in between. Looked up from germline, CDR1 is ENHRY and CDR2 is SYGVKD. The CDR3 has 12 residues. The CDR3 DNA reads as TGTGCCATCAGTGAGCAAGGGACCCGGGCTTTCTTT. Translating gives CAISEQGTRAFF.

This clone ranks as medium-sized. This rearrangement joins TRBV6-1 to TRBJ2-2; TRBD1 is a possible D gene (5 bases). CDR1 MNHNS and CDR2 SASEGT come from the germline V gene. Trimming pared 7 bases from V and 0 bases from J, leaving 9 bases between. The CDR3 sequence is 14 residues long. The CDR3 is CASMVGPNTGELFF. The CDR3 nucleotides are TGTGCCAGCATGGTGGGGCCGAACACCGGGGAGCTGTTTTTT.

This clone was picked up one time. This CDR3 is CASSPPVFPGTPGTEKHYGYTF. DNA of the CDR3: TGTGCCAGCTCACCACCGGTATTTCCGGGAACCCCCGGGACAGAAAAACACTATGGCTACACCTTC. The V gene is TRBV18, the J gene TRBJ1-2; 7 nucleotides match TRBD1. The CDR3 has 22 amino acids. From germline, CDR1 is KGHSH and CDR2 LQKENI. V shed 0 bases and J 3 bases; nucleotides not matched to a gene: 25.

The chain has TRBV7-2 and TRBJ2-2; 7 bases agree with TRBD1. The CDR3 covers 16 residues. Trimming took 4 bases from V and 5 from J; bases not matched to a gene: 10. Germline V CDR1 and CDR2: SGHTA, FQGNSA. CDR3 bases: TGTGCCAGCAGCTCGCGGCCGGGACAGCCAACCGGGGAGCTGTTTTTT. This sequence encodes CASSSRPGQPTGELFF.

The CDR3 nucleotides read TGTGCCAGCAGCCGACAGAACACCGGGGAGCTGTTTTTT. Its translation is CASSRQNTGELFF. V is TRBV7-3 and J is TRBJ2-2; D is undetermined. In germline, CDR1 is SGHTA, CDR2 FQGTGA. V was clipped by 5 bases and J by 1 base, with 5 bases between them. The CDR3 sequence is 13 residues long.

V and J are TRBV5-4 and TRBJ2-2; D gene uncertain. V was pared by 4 bases and J by 0 bases, with 7 bases between. The CDR3 contains 14 residues. Germline loops: CDR1 SGHNT, CDR2 YYREEE (reference sequence). The CDR3 here is CASSPTTNTGELFF. DNA for the CDR3: TGTGCCAGCAGCCCGACAACGAACACCGGGGAGCTGTTTTTT.

The chain links TRBV11-3 to TRBJ2-2; no definite D call. CDR3 length: 13 amino acids. V lost 4 bases and J 1 base, leaving 4 bases between the germline ends. Germline V gives CDR1 SGHNT, CDR2 YENEEA. DNA for the CDR3: TGTGCCAGCAGCTCCATGAACACCGGGGAGCTGTTTTTT. Translated, it gives CASSSMNTGELFF.

This sequence joins TRBV5-1 and TRBJ2-3; D gene ambiguous. V was pared by 5 bases and J by 4 bases, with 14 bases between. The CDR3 totals 14 residues. Germline V gene sequence: CDR1 SGHRS, CDR2 YFSETQ. For the CDR3, the DNA is TGCGCCAGCAGTTTGCTAGTCGCAGCAGATACGCAGTATTTT. Protein sequence: CASSLLVAADTQYF.

A few counts support this clone. The chain has TRBV4-3 and TRBJ1-1; 8 bases line up with TRBD1. This CDR3 has 18 amino acids. J gave up 0 bases and V 4 bases, and 13 bases lay outside the gene matches. The germline V gene has CDR1 LGHNA and CDR2 YSLEER. The CDR3 coding sequence is TGCGCCAGCAGCCGCACCGGGACAGGAAATTTCATGAACACTGAAGCTTTCTTT. Its translation: CASSRTGTGNFMNTEAFF.

The chain is built from TRBV19 and TRBJ2-1; 7 bases line up with TRBD1. Germline assignment: CDR1 LNHDA and CDR2 SQIVND (reference sequence). The V gene end was trimmed by 5 bases and the J gene end by 9 bases; junction bases not matched to a gene: 10. CDR3 length: 14 residues. In DNA form, the CDR3 reads TGTGCCAGTAGTCCAAGACAGGGTGGGGGTGAGCAGTTCTTC. It encodes CASSPRQGGGEQFF.

The chain couples TRBV9 to TRBJ2-5, with 8 nucleotides matching TRBD2. Trimming at V came to 3 bases and at J to 3 bases, leaving 4 bases not matched to a gene. This CDR3 comprises 14 residues. Germline CDR1 SGDLS, CDR2 YYNGEE. The DNA of the CDR3 is TGTGCCAGCAGCGCACGGGAGGGCGAAGAGACCCAGTACTTC. Translation: CASSAREGEETQYF.

V is TRBV4-1 and J is TRBJ1-6, with D perhaps matching TRBD1 (6 bases). Germline loops: CDR1 MGHRA, CDR2 YSYEKL. Trimming left V 2 bases short and J 13 bases short, with 15 bases between. CDR3 length: 14 residues. This CDR3 is CASSQYYREFPLHF. The DNA for the CDR3 is TGCGCCAGCAGCCAATATTACAGGGAGTTCCCCCTCCACTTT.

The chain uses TRBV10-2 and TRBJ1-2; D not resolved. This CDR3 comprises 13 residues. Trimming cost V 7 bases and J 4 bases, with 13 bases left between them. The germline V gene encodes CDR1 WSHSY and CDR2 SAAADI. The CDR3 bases are TGCGCCAGCACCGACACTGTCGGCTATGGCTACACCTTC. It codes for CASTDTVGYGYTF.